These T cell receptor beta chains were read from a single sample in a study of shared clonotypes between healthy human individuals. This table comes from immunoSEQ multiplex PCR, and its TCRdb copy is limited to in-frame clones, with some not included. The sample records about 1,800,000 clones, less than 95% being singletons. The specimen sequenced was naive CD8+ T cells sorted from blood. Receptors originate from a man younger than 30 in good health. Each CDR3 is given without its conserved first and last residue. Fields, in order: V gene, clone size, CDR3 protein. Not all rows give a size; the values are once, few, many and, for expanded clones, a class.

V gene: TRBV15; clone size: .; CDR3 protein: ATRQVLYNEQF
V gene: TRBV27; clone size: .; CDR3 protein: ASSFSMGPRSYEQY
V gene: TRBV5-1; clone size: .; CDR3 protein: ASSLIGEQF
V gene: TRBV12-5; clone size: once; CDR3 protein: ASGLVQGGGSDDTQY
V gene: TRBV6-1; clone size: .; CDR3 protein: ASSGSLTRSTYNSPLH
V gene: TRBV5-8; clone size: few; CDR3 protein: ASSLDGLREDYEQY
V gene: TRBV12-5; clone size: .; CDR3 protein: ASGFRQGAHNEQF
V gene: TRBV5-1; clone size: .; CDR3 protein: ASSLGDQGVTDTQY
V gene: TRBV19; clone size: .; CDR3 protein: ASVAGREQF
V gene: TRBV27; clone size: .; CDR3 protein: ASSPGTGEYYSPLH
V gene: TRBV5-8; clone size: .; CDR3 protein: ASSLEGAGGTQY
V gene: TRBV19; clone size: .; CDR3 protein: ASSIMGGKDTEAF
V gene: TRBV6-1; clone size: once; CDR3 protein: ASSEARLARGEQF
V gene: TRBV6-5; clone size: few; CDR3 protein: ASGGTYGYT
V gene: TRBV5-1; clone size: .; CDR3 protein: ASRGVSGYT
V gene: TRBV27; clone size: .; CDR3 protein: ASSPSADTQY
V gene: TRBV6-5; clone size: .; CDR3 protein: ASSYFSSGSYEQY
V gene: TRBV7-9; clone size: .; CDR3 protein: ASSPLASTDTQY
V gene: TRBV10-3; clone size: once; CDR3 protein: AISESLLAENTGELF
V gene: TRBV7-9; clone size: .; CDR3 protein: ASSSQGNEQF
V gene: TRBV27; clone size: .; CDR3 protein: ASSWVSPVGYNEQF
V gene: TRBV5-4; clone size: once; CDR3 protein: ASSLDRGGTQY
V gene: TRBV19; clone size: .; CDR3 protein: ASSFSRDGEDYGYT
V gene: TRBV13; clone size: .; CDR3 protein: ASSLGGGGGSYEQY
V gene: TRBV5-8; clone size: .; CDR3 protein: ASSLGDSYQPQH
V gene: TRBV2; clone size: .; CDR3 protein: ASSDLVSMTGELF
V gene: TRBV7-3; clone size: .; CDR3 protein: ASSLLAGGLNEQF
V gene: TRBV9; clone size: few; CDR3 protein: ASSVEEGEVYGYT
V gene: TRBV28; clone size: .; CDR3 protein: ASSLYRGSSYNEQF
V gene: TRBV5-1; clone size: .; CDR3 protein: ASSLGQGEDEKLF
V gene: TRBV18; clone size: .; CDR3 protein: ASSPRYQETQY
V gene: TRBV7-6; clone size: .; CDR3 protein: ASSLGSDGQVYPKKETQY
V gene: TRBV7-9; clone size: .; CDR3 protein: ASSSDKYEQY